Listed here are 6 T cell receptor beta chains from one sample, sequenced in a study of human T cells and chemical hapten exposure. Time point in this sample: pre-sensitization, week 0. Treatment indicated: therapeutic diphenylcyclopropenone sensitization with weekly scalp DPC. Each CDR3 protein is one row after TCRdb ran MiXCR on the RACE reads. The data contain roughly 260,000 distinct CDR3 sequences, approximately 8.4% of them singletons. Sequenced material: whole blood, taken in connection with sensitization to the hapten diphenylcyclopropenone (DPC). Every receptor here comes from a middle-aged woman with alopecia areata. Some clones in this sample may be carry-over from other donors' samples.

This clonotype was observed at least ten times. CDR3: CSVVNYNEQFF. Here the CDR3 DNA reads TGCAGCGTTGTTAACTACAATGAGCAGTTCTTC. This chain links TRBV29-1 with TRBJ2-1; D remains unclear. Germline V gene sequence: CDR1 SQVTM, CDR2 ANQGSEA. The CDR3 is 11 amino acids. V shed 4 bases and J shed 3 bases, with 4 bases lying between them.

This rearrangement joins TRBV28 to TRBJ2-7; possibly TRBD1 for D (6 bases). Germline V CDR1 and CDR2: MDHEN, SYDVKM. V was clipped by 7 bases and J by 3 bases, with 10 bases between them. This CDR3 is built from 12 residues. CDR3 sequence: CASKLGGYEQYF. CDR3 bases: TGTGCCAGCAAGCTAGGGGGCTACGAGCAGTACTTC.

This clonotype was detected a few times. The rearrangement links TRBV19 to TRBJ2-1, with D perhaps being TRBD1 or TRBD2 (5 bases each). The CDR3 spans 16 residues. Germline CDR1 and CDR2: LNHDA and SQIVND (reference sequence). V was pared by 3 bases and J by 10 bases, with 22 bases between. Here the CDR3 DNA reads TGTGCCAGTAGTATCGGGGACGTCTTGCCGGCACGGGAGCAGTTCTTC. As protein: CASSIGDVLPAREQFF.

In this sample, this clonotype turned up a few times. This rearrangement joins TRBV7-2 to TRBJ1-2; no clear D. This CDR3 has 13 residues. V lost 4 bases, J lost 4 bases, and 10 bases lay in between. Germline V gene data show CDR1 as SGHTA and CDR2 as FQGNSA. CDR3 residues: CASSSLGTYGYTF. CDR3 sequence (DNA): TGTGCCAGCAGCTCCTTAGGAACCTATGGCTACACCTTC.

This clonotype was observed a handful of times. J is TRBJ2-3 and V is TRBV6-2 or TRBV6-3, with 13 nucleotides matching TRBD2. Germline CDR1 MNHEY, CDR2 SVGEGT. The ends lost 6 bases at V and 6 bases at J; junction bases unmatched: 0. CDR3 length: 13 amino acids. CDR3 protein: CASRTSGRDTQYF. As DNA, the CDR3 is TGTGCCAGCAGGACTAGCGGGAGGGATACGCAGTATTTT.

This clonotype was recorded many times. This chain links TRBV6-5 with TRBJ2-3; a weak D match, TRBD1 (5 bases). In germline, CDR1 is MNHEY, CDR2 SVGAGI. With 0 bases removed from V and 0 bases from J, the gap between germline ends came to 13 bases. This CDR3 has 17 amino acids. This CDR3 is CASSYSIQAISTDTQYF. The CDR3 DNA follows: TGTGCCAGCAGTTACTCGATACAGGCCATTAGCACAGATACGCAGTATTTT.